Listed below are T cell receptor beta chains from one sample, sequenced in a study of CD8+CD57+ T cells in acquired aplastic anemia. One entry per CDR3 protein results from TCRdb running MiXCR on the reads. The sample carries around 170,000 distinct CDR3 sequences, approximately 45% recorded once. The specimen was sorted CD4+, CD8+, or CD8+CD57+ T cells (not recorded which) from PBMCs. These receptors all stem from a human donor in good health. Both conserved end residues are part of each CDR3. D genes are given only for firm matches. Size is omitted from some rows. Given values are once, few, many or a class for expanded clones.

V gene	D gene	clone size	CDR3 length	J gene	CDR3 protein	CDR3 DNA
TRBV2	TRBD2	few	14	TRBJ2-5	CASLGGVGQETQYF	TGTGCCAGCCTTGGGGGGGTTGGGCAAGAGACCCAGTACTTC
TRBV7-2	.	many	13	TRBJ1-6	CASSSPTNSPLHF	TGTGCCAGCAGCTCACCAACGAATTCACCCCTCCACTTT
TRBV12-3/TRBV12-4	.	many	14	TRBJ1-1	CASSLQGLNTEAFF	TGTGCCAGCAGTTTACAGGGTTTGAACACTGAAGCTTTCTTT
TRBV9	.	.	14	TRBJ2-5	CASTETGYEETQYF	TGTGCCAGCACCGAGACAGGTTATGAGGAGACCCAGTACTTC
TRBV11-1	TRBD2	.	15	TRBJ2-3	CASSRLAGRGDTQYF	TGTGCCAGCAGCCGACTAGCGGGACGAGGAGATACGCAGTATTTT
TRBV24-1	TRBD1	few	14	TRBJ2-3	CATRDRAVTDTQYF	TGTGCCACCAGGGACAGGGCAGTCACAGATACGCAGTATTTT
TRBV24-1	.	few	14	TRBJ2-7	CATSDPDGGYEQYF	TGTGCCACCAGTGACCCTGACGGGGGTTACGAGCAGTACTTC
TRBV5-1	TRBD1	few	14	TRBJ2-7	CASSAPGQGYEQYF	TGCGCCAGCAGCGCGCCGGGACAGGGCTACGAGCAGTACTTC
TRBV7-9	.	.	14	TRBJ1-1	CASSRTSGNTEAFF	TGTGCTAGCAGCCGAACCTCCGGAAACACTGAAGCTTTCTTT
TRBV10-3	TRBD2	few	14	TRBJ2-7	CAISESNLGGDQYF	TGTGCCATCAGTGAGTCGAACCTGGGAGGGGATCAGTACTTC
TRBV7-2	TRBD1	.	15	TRBJ1-6	CASSSSGTGGSPLHF	TGTGCCAGCAGCTCCTCCGGGACAGGGGGTTCACCCCTCCACTTT
TRBV19	TRBD2	.	15	TRBJ2-7	CASKLSGDLSYEQYF	TGTGCCAGTAAGCTAAGCGGGGATTTATCCTACGAGCAGTACTTC
TRBV5-6	.	many	15	TRBJ2-6	CASSLGPAGANVLTF	TGTGCCAGCAGCTTGGGCCCTGCTGGGGCCAACGTCCTGACTTTC
TRBV30	.	few	14	TRBJ1-3	CAWSVIGAGNTIYF	TGTGCCTGGAGTGTGATTGGAGCTGGAAACACCATATATTTT
TRBV20-1	.	once	12	TRBJ2-5	CSATTPLGPQYF	TGCAGTGCCACGACACCTCTGGGGCCCCAGTACTTC
TRBV6-1	.	.	14	TRBJ2-2	CASRGDGGAGELFF	TGTGCCAGCAGGGGAGACGGCGGCGCCGGGGAGCTGTTTTTT
TRBV29-1	TRBD1	few	14	TRBJ2-5	CSVERGLLRETQYF	TGCAGCGTTGAAAGGGGGCTCCTGAGAGAGACCCAGTACTTC
TRBV19	.	.	12	TRBJ2-3	CASHDITDTQYF	TGTGCCAGTCACGACATCACAGATACGCAGTATTTT
TRBV25-1	.	.	14	TRBJ1-3	CASSETGTLPTIYF	TGTGCCAGCAGTGAAACCGGGACCCTACCCACCATATATTTT
TRBV9	.	few	11	TRBJ2-5	CASSATGTQYF	TGTGCCAGCAGCGCGACCGGGACCCAGTACTTC